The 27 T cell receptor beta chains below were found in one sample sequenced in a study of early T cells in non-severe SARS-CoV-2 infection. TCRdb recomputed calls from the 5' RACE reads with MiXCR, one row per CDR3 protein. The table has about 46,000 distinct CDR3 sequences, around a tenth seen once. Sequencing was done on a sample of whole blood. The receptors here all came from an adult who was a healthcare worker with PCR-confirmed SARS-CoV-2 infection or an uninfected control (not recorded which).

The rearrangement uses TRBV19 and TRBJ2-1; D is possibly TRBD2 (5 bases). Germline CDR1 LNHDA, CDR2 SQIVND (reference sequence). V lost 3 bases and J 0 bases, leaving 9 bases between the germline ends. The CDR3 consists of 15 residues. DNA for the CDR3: TGTGCCAGTAGTATCTTGAGCGGCTCCTACAATGAGCAGTTCTTC. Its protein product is CASSILSGSYNEQFF.

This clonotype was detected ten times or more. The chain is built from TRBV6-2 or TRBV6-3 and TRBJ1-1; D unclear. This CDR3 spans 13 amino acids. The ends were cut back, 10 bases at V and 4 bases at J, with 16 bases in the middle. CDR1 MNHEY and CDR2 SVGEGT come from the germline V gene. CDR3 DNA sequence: TGTGCCATCCTGGGGTCGGCGGCCACTGAAGCTTTCTTT. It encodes CAILGSAATEAFF.

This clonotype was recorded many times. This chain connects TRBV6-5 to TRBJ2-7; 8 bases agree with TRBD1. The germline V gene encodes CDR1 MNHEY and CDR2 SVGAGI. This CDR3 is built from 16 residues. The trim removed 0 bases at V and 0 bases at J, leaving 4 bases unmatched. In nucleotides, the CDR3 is TGTGCCAGCAGTTACTCCCAGGGGGCCAGCTCCTACGAGCAGTACTTC. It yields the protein CASSYSQGASSYEQYF.

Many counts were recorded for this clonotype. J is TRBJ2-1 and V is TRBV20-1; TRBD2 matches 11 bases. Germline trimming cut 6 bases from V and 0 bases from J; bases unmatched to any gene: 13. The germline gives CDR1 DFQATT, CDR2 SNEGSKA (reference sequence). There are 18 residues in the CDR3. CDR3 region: CSAVGSGRAFSSYNEQFF. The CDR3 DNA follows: TGCAGTGCCGTTGGTAGCGGGAGGGCCTTTAGCTCCTACAATGAGCAGTTCTTC.

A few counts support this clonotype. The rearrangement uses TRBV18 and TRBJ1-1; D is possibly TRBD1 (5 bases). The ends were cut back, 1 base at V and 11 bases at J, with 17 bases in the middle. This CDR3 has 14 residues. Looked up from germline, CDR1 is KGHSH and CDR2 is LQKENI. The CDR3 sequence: CASSPLPAEGWAFF. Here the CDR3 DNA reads TGTGCCAGCTCACCACTGCCGGCGGAGGGGTGGGCTTTCTTT.

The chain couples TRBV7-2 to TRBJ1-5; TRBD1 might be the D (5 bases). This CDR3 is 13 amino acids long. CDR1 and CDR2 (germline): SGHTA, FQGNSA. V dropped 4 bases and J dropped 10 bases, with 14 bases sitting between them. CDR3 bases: TGTGCCAGCAGCTCACAGGACCCCCAACCCCAGCATTTT. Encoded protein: CASSSQDPQPQHF.

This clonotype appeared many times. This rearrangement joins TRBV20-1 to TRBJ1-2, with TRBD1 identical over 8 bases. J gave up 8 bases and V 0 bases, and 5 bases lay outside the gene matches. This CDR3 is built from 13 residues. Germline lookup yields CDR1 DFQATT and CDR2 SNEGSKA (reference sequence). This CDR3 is CSARDDRGDGYTF. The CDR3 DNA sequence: TGCAGTGCTAGAGATGACAGGGGTGACGGCTACACCTTC.

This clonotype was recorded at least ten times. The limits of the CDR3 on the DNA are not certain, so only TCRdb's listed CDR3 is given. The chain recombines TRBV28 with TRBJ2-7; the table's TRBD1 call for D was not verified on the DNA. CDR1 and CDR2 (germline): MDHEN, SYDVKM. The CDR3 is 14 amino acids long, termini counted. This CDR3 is CASSWGQGSNERYF.

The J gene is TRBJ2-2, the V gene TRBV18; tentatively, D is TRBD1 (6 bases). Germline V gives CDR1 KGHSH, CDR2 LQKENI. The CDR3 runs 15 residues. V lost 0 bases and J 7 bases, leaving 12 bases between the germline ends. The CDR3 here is CASSPPVRQVGELFF. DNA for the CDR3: TGTGCCAGCTCACCACCGGTCAGACAGGTCGGGGAGCTGTTTTTT.

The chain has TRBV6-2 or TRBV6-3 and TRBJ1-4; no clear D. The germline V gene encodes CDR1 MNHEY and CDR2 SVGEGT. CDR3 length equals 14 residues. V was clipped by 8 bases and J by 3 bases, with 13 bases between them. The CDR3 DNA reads TGTGCCAGCGCCAACTGGTCACCTAATGAAAAACTGTTTTTT. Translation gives CASANWSPNEKLFF.

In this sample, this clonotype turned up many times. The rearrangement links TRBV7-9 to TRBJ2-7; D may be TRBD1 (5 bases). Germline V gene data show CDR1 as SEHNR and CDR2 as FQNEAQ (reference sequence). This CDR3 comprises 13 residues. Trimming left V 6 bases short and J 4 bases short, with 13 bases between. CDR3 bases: TGTGCCAGCAGGTCGGACAAGGTATACGAGCAGTACTTC. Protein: CASRSDKVYEQYF.

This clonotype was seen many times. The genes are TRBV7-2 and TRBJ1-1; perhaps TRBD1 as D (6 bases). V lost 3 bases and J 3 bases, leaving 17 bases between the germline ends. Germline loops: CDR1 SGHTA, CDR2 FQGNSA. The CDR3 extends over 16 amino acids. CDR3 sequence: CASSFRQVRKDTEAFF. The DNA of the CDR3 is TGTGCCAGCAGCTTCCGACAGGTTAGAAAAGACACTGAAGCTTTCTTT.

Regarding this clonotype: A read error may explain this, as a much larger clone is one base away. The CDR3 reads CASGAGPGGVRSTDTQYF. CDR3 DNA sequence: TGCGCCAGCGGCGCCGGCCCAGGGGGCGTAAGGAGCACAGATACGCAGTATTTT. V gene TRBV5-1 combines with J gene TRBJ2-3; the match to TRBD1 covers 8 bases. The CDR3 extends over 18 amino acids. Trimming cost V 7 bases and J 0 bases; bases outside gene matches: 16. Germline V lookup: CDR1 SGHRS, CDR2 YFSETQ.

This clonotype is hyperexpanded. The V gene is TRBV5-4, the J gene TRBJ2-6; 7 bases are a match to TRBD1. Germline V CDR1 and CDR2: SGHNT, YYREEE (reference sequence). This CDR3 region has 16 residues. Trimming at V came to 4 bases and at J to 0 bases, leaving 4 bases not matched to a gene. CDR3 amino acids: CASSPGQSSGANVLTF. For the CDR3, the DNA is TGTGCCAGCAGCCCGGGACAGAGCTCTGGGGCCAACGTCCTGACTTTC.

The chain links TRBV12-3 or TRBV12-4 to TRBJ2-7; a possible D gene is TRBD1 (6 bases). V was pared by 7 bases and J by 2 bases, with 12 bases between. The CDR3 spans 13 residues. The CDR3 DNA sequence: TGTGCCAGCATGAAGGACAGAGCCTACGAGCAGTACTTC. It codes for CASMKDRAYEQYF.

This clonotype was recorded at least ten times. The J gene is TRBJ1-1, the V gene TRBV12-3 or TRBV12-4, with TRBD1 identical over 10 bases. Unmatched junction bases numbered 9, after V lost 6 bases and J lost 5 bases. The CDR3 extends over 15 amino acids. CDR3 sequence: CASRPVGQGETEAFF. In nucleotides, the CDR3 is TGTGCCAGCAGGCCTGTAGGACAGGGGGAAACTGAAGCTTTCTTT.

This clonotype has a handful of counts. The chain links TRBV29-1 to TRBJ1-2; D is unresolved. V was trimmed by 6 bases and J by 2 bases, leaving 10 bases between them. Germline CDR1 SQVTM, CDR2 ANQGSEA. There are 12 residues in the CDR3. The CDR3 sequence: CSVRPGNYGYTF. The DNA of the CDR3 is TGCAGCGTCCGTCCGGGGAACTATGGCTACACCTTC.

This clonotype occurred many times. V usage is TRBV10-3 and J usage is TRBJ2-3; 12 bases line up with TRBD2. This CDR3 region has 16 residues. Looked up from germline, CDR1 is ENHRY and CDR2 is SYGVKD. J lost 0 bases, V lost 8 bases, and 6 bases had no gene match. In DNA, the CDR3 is TGTGCCATCTGCGGACTAGCGGGATCTAGCACAGATACGCAGTATTTT. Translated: CAICGLAGSSTDTQYF.

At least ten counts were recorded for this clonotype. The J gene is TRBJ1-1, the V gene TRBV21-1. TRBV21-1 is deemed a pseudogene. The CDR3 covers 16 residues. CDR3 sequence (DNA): TGTGCCAGCAGCAAAGAGTCGGCAGATAAGAACACTGAAGCTTTCTTT. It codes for CASSKESADKNTEAFF.

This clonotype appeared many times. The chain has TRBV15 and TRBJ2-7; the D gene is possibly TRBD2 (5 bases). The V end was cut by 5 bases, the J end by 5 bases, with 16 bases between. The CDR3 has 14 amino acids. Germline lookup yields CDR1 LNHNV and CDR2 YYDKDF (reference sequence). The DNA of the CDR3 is TGTGCCACCAGCTATAGACCGGAGGTGAACGAGCAGTACTTC. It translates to CATSYRPEVNEQYF. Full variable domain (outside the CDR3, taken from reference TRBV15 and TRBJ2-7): DAMVIQNPRYQVTQFGKPVTLSCSQTLNHNVMYWYQQKSSQAPKLLFHYYDKDFNNEADTPDNFQSRRPNTSFCFLDIRSPGLGDTAMYLCATSYRPEVNEQYFGPGTRLTVT.

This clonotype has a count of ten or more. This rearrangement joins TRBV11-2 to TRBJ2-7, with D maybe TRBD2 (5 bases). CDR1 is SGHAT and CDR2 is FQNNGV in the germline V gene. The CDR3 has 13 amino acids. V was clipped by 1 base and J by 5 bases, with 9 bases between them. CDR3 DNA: TGTGCCAGCAGCTTAGGACCGAGGGACGAGCAGTACTTC. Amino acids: CASSLGPRDEQYF.

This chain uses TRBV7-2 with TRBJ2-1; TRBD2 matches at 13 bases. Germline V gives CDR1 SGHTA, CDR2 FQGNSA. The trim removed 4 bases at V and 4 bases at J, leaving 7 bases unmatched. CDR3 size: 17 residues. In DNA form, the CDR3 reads TGTGCCAGCAGCTCCGGACTAGCGGGAGTTACTTACAATGAGCAGTTCTTC. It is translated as CASSSGLAGVTYNEQFF.

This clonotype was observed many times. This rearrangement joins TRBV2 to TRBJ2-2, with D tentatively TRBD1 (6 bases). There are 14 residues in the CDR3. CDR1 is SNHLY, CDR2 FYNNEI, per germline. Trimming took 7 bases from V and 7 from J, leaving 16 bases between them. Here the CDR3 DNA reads TGTGCCAGCATCCAGGGGATCAGGGGCGGGGAGCTGTTTTTT. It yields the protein CASIQGIRGGELFF.

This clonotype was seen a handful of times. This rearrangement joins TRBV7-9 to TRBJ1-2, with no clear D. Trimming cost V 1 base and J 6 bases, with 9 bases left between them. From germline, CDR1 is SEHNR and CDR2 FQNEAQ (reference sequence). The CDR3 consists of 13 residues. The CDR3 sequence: CASSLEGGHGYTF. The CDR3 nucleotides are TGTGCCAGCAGCTTAGAGGGAGGACATGGCTACACCTTC.

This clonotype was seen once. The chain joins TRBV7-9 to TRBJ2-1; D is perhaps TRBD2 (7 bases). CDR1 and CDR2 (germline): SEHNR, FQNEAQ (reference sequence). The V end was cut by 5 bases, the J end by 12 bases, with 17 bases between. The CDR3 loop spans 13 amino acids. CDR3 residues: CASSPGGAYGQFF. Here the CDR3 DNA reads TGTGCCAGCAGCCCTGGGGGGGCTTATGGGCAGTTCTTC.

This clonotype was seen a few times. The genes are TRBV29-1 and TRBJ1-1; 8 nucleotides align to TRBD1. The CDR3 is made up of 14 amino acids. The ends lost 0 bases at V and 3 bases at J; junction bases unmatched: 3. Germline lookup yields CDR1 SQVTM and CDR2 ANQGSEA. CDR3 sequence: CSVEEQGGHTEAFF. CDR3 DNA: TGCAGCGTTGAAGAACAGGGGGGACACACTGAAGCTTTCTTT.

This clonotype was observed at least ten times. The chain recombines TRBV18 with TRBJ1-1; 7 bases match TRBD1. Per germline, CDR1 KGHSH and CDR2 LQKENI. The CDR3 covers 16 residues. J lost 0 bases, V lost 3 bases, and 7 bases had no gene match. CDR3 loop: CASSPRGGGMNTEAFF. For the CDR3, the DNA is TGTGCCAGCTCACCCCGGGGAGGGGGCATGAACACTGAAGCTTTCTTT.